The 28 T cell receptor beta chains presented below share a single source sample, sequenced in a study of blood T cell repertoires in COVID-19. Clones were read by immunoSEQ multiplex PCR, and TCRdb kept only the in-frame ones, dropping some. The table lists some 670,000 clones, around 90% of them singletons. The material sequenced was peripheral blood. The origin of the receptors is a woman under 30 with acute or convalescent COVID-19.

The chain couples TRBV29-1 to TRBJ1-1; perhaps TRBD1 as D (5 bases). CDR3 length equals 11 residues. Germline-derived CDR1 and CDR2 are SQVTM and ANQGSEA. The V gene lost 7 bases and the J gene lost 3 bases, with 9 bases spanning the gap. CDR3 sequence: CSGEGHTEAFF. The CDR3 DNA reads TGCAGCGGGGAGGGGCACACTGAAGCTTTCTTT.

This clone was seen only once. Other DNA sequences within the sample encode an identical CDR3. The rearrangement uses TRBV7-3 and TRBJ2-3; a weak D match, TRBD2 (6 bases). The CDR3 totals 15 residues. Germline CDR1 is SGHTA and CDR2 is FQGTGA. The V and J ends lost 0 bases and 3 bases respectively, with 10 bases between them. CDR3 DNA: TGTGCCAGCAGCTTAACGTTGGCGGGAACAGATACGCAGTATTTT. It codes for CASSLTLAGTDTQYF.

The chain employs TRBV9 and TRBJ1-1; 9 nucleotides line up with TRBD1. V lost 0 bases and J lost 1; bases outside the gene matches: 1. Germline loops: CDR1 SGDLS, CDR2 YYNGEE. The CDR3 contains 15 residues. In DNA, the CDR3 is TGTGCCAGCAGCGTAGAACAGGGGGCGAACACTGAAGCTTTCTTT. It translates to CASSVEQGANTEAFF.

The chain recombines TRBV6-2 or TRBV6-3 with TRBJ2-1; 11 bases line up with TRBD1. Germline trimming cut 4 bases from V and 6 bases from J; bases unmatched to any gene: 5. The V gene's germline CDR1 is MNHEY and CDR2 SVGEGT. This CDR3 contains 15 residues. CDR3 nucleotide sequence: TGTGCCAGCAGTTCCTGGACAGGGGGCTTCAATGAGCAGTTCTTC. This encodes CASSSWTGGFNEQFF.

The chain has TRBV6-5 and TRBJ1-1; 8 positions agree with TRBD1. Germline V lookup: CDR1 MNHEY, CDR2 SVGAGI. Trimming at V came to 6 bases and at J to 6 bases, leaving 6 bases not matched to a gene. The CDR3 extends over 13 amino acids. Written as DNA, the CDR3 is TGTGCCAGCAGGGACAGGGCGAGTTCTGAAGCTTTCTTT. This sequence encodes CASRDRASSEAFF.

This clone showed up many times. This sequence joins TRBV4-1 and TRBJ2-1; D may be TRBD1 (6 bases). This CDR3 has 18 amino acids. V was cut by 1 base and J by 2 bases, with 18 bases left in between. CDR1 and CDR2 from the germline V gene are MGHRA and YSYEKL. The CDR3 bases are TGCGCCAGCAGCCAAGGTATTGGGAACAGGGTACCCTACAATGAGCAGTTCTTC. It yields the protein CASSQGIGNRVPYNEQFF.

The CDR3 loop is CARSPPGGSRGGNWGEKLFF. The DNA of the CDR3 is TGTGCCAGAAGCCCCCCAGGGGGGAGCAGGGGAGGCAATTGGGGTGAAAAACTGTTTTTT. The genes are TRBV5-3 and TRBJ1-4; 7 bases fit TRBD1. TRBV5-3 is marked as an open reading frame, function uncertain. The CDR3 is 20 amino acids. V trimming: 4 bases; J trimming: 7 bases; junction bases outside the gene matches: 25.

The V and J genes are TRBV7-2 and TRBJ2-3, with 7 bases that match TRBD2. Trimming cost V 0 bases and J 5 bases; bases outside gene matches: 2. CDR1 SGHTA and CDR2 FQGNSA come from the germline V gene. This CDR3 comprises 14 residues. The CDR3 sequence is CASSLAWEGDTQYF. In DNA form, the CDR3 reads TGTGCCAGCAGCTTAGCCTGGGAGGGAGATACGCAGTATTTT.

This chain uses TRBV19 with TRBJ2-3; 9 positions agree with TRBD2. CDR3 length: 17 residues. The trim removed 5 bases at V and 2 bases at J, leaving 11 bases unmatched. Germline CDR1 and CDR2: LNHDA and SQIVND (reference sequence). The CDR3, as DNA: TGTGCCAGTAGTTCTATGTGGCTAGCGGGGTTCACAGATACGCAGTATTTT. Protein: CASSSMWLAGFTDTQYF.

CDR3 protein: CAISTPDRAGTEAFF. The CDR3 nucleotides read TGTGCCATCAGTACCCCAGACAGGGCGGGGACTGAAGCTTTCTTT. The genes are TRBV10-3 and TRBJ1-1; 7 nucleotides agree with TRBD1. Per germline, CDR1 ENHRY and CDR2 SYGVKD. This CDR3 comprises 15 residues. After removal of 5 bases from V and 5 bases from J, the junction contained 11 bases not matched to a gene.

This chain uses TRBV6-4 with TRBJ2-3, with D tentatively TRBD2 (7 bases). The V gene's germline CDR1 is MRHNA and CDR2 SNTAGT. CDR3 size: 15 residues. Trimming removed 0 bases from V and 7 bases from J, with 14 bases in between. The DNA of the CDR3 is TGTGCCAGCAGTGACTCGGATGGGGGGGCGAATACGCAGTATTTT. This translates into CASSDSDGGANTQYF.

This chain joins TRBV15 and TRBJ1-1, with 7 bases matching TRBD1. CDR3 length equals 14 residues. V lost 6 bases and J lost 2; bases outside the gene matches: 6. CDR1 and CDR2 (germline): LNHNV, YYDKDF (reference sequence). Here the CDR3 reads CATRTQGGNTEAFF. The CDR3 DNA reads TGTGCCACCAGGACCCAGGGGGGAAACACTGAAGCTTTCTTT.

This clone was counted between two and nine times. This rearrangement joins TRBV4-1 to TRBJ1-1, with D uncertain. In germline, CDR1 is MGHRA, CDR2 YSYEKL. This CDR3 comprises 14 residues. Deletions cut 4 bases from V and 0 bases from J, with 9 bases between. CDR3 sequence (DNA): TGCGCCAGCAGCCTGGGAGACATGAACACTGAAGCTTTCTTT. Its protein product is CASSLGDMNTEAFF.

The genes are TRBV6-5 and TRBJ2-3; D gene uncertain. Germline V lookup: CDR1 MNHEY, CDR2 SVGAGI. CDR3 size: 12 residues. V lost 9 bases to trimming and J lost 7 bases, with 14 bases between them. The CDR3 loop is CASSPEENTQYF. The CDR3, as DNA: TGTGCCAGTTCCCCCGAGGAAAATACGCAGTATTTT.

This sequence joins TRBV5-6 and TRBJ1-6; 7 positions agree with TRBD1. Germline CDR1 and CDR2: SGHDT and YYEEEE. The CDR3 has 17 amino acids. V lost 4 bases and J lost 4; bases outside the gene matches: 11. The CDR3 loop is CASSPRTGPTYNSPLHF. CDR3 coding DNA: TGTGCCAGCAGCCCCCGGACAGGACCGACTTATAATTCACCCCTCCACTTT. The whole variable domain, filled in from reference TRBV5-6 and TRBJ1-6, reads DAGVTQSPTHLIKTRGQQVTLRCSPKSGHDTVSWYQQALGQGPQFIFQYYEEEERQRGNFPDRFSGHQFPNYSSELNVNALLLGDSALYLCASSPRTGPTYNSPLHFGNGTRLTVT.

This chain joins TRBV19 and TRBJ1-2, with 7 nucleotides matching TRBD1. Germline trimming cut 6 bases from V and 1 base from J; bases unmatched to any gene: 11. Germline V CDR1 and CDR2: LNHDA, SQIVND (reference sequence). This CDR3 is built from 16 residues. CDR3 nucleotide sequence: TGTGCCAGTAGATCGCTCGGACAGGCCTTTAACTATGGCTACACCTTC. Translating it yields CASRSLGQAFNYGYTF. The whole variable domain, filled in from reference TRBV19 and TRBJ1-2, reads DGGITQSPKYLFRKEGQNVTLSCEQNLNHDAMYWYRQDPGQGLRLIYYSQIVNDFQKGDIAEGYSVSREKKESFPLTVTSAQKNPTAFYLCASRSLGQAFNYGYTFGSGTRLTVV.

The gene calls are TRBV7-3 and TRBJ2-2; no clear D gene. This CDR3 is 13 amino acids long. Germline CDR1 and CDR2: SGHTA and FQGTGA. Trimming removed 5 bases from V and 4 bases from J, with 8 bases in between. CDR3 sequence reads: CASSGRGTGELFF. CDR3 sequence (DNA): TGTGCCAGCAGCGGCCGAGGCACCGGGGAGCTGTTTTTT.

This chain joins TRBV19 and TRBJ1-5, with a tentative D call TRBD1 (5 bases). Germline lookup yields CDR1 LNHDA and CDR2 SQIVND (reference sequence). The CDR3 length is 15 residues. V lost 10 bases to trimming and J lost 2 bases, with 18 bases between them. CDR3 nucleotides: TGTGCCACCCTCCAGGTAGGGGCCGGCAATCAGCCCCAGCATTTT. It encodes CATLQVGAGNQPQHF.

The rearrangement links TRBV10-3 to TRBJ1-5, with D perhaps TRBD1 (6 bases). Germline CDR1 and CDR2: ENHRY and SYGVKD. The CDR3 is made up of 13 amino acids. Trimming took off 10 bases at V and 1 base at J, with 11 bases between the two ends. CDR3 sequence reads: CATRGASNQPQHF. The CDR3 DNA reads as TGTGCCACCCGGGGGGCGAGCAATCAGCCCCAGCATTTT.

This chain uses TRBV7-6 with TRBJ1-2; D not certain. From germline, CDR1 is SGHVS and CDR2 FNYEAQ. V shed 1 base and J shed 8 bases, with 17 bases lying between them. The CDR3 runs 15 residues. CDR3 coding DNA: TGTGCCAGCAGCTTAGATGGCGGCCGCCAGTGGGGCTACACCTTC. It is translated as CASSLDGGRQWGYTF.

The chain links TRBV7-7 to TRBJ1-5; D is uncertain. From germline, CDR1 is SSHAT and CDR2 FNYEAQ (reference sequence). The CDR3 runs 18 residues. The V gene lost 5 bases and the J gene lost 0 bases, with 20 bases spanning the gap. The CDR3 DNA reads as TGTGCCAGCAGCCCGCTCGCGGGTTCCCTTCATAGCAATCAGCCCCAGCATTTT. It specifies CASSPLAGSLHSNQPQHF. Combining the CDR3 with reference TRBV7-7 and TRBJ1-5 gives the whole variable domain GAGVSQSPRYKVTKRGQDVTLRCDPISSHATLYWYQQALGQGPEFLTYFNYEAQPDKSGLPSDRFSAERPEGSISTLTIQRTEQRDSAMYRCASSPLAGSLHSNQPQHFGDGTRLSIL.

This rearrangement joins TRBV27 to TRBJ1-1; TRBD1 matches 7 bases. The CDR3 length is 14 residues. The V gene end was trimmed by 2 bases and the J gene end by 3 bases; junction bases not matched to a gene: 3. Germline CDR1 is MNHEY and CDR2 is SMNVEV (reference sequence). The CDR3 DNA reads TGTGCCAGCAGTTTAGAGGGGGCATACACTGAAGCTTTCTTT. Translating it yields CASSLEGAYTEAFF.

This clone showed up just once. J is TRBJ2-3 and V is TRBV24-1, with D maybe TRBD2 (5 bases). This CDR3 region has 16 residues. The V gene lost 1 base and the J gene lost 0 bases, with 10 bases spanning the gap. CDR1 and CDR2 from the germline V gene are KGHDR and SFDVKD. The CDR3 DNA reads TGTGCCACCAGTGATTTCGCTAGCCCTAGCACAGATACGCAGTATTTT. This gives the protein CATSDFASPSTDTQYF.

This chain connects TRBV7-2 to TRBJ2-7, with a weak D call TRBD1 (6 bases). This CDR3 is built from 13 residues. The germline V gene has CDR1 SGHTA and CDR2 FQGNSA. Deletions cut 1 base from V and 4 bases from J, with 8 bases between. CDR3 loop: CASSLEQGYEQYF. The CDR3 DNA follows: TGTGCCAGCAGCTTAGAACAGGGTTACGAGCAGTACTTC.

The CDR3 is CASSPGQGKNTEAFF. CDR3 DNA: TGCGCCAGCAGCCCGGGACAGGGGAAGAACACTGAAGCTTTCTTT. The gene calls are TRBV5-1 and TRBJ1-1; 10 positions match TRBD1. The V and J ends lost 4 bases and 1 base, in that order; junction bases with no gene match: 4. Per germline, CDR1 SGHRS and CDR2 YFSETQ. The CDR3 is 15 residues long.

Concerning this clone: This sample includes further DNA sequences coding for the same CDR3. The CDR3 reads CASTPGGTEAFF. The CDR3 coding sequence is TGCGCCAGCACCCCGGGAGGGACTGAAGCTTTCTTT. The V gene is TRBV5-1, the J gene TRBJ1-1; D gene unclear. The CDR3 runs 12 residues. In germline, CDR1 is SGHRS, CDR2 YFSETQ. The V gene lost 6 bases and the J gene lost 5 bases, with 11 bases spanning the gap.

This chain joins TRBV6-2 or TRBV6-3 and TRBJ2-1, with 9 bases aligning to TRBD2. The germline gives CDR1 MNHEY, CDR2 SVGEGT. The CDR3 loop spans 17 amino acids. Trimming cost V 4 bases and J 4 bases; bases outside gene matches: 11. CDR3 nucleotides: TGTGCCAGCAGTTCCCTCAATAGCGGGGGCCTGTACAATGAGCAGTTCTTC. As protein: CASSSLNSGGLYNEQFF.

This chain joins TRBV5-1 and TRBJ2-7; D is ambiguous. V shed 1 base and J shed 1 base, with 9 bases lying between them. CDR1 and CDR2 (germline): SGHRS, YFSETQ. This CDR3 is 14 amino acids long. CDR3 sequence: CASSLNSGSYEQYF. Here the CDR3 DNA reads TGCGCCAGCAGCTTGAACTCCGGGTCCTACGAGCAGTACTTC.